These 10 T cell receptor beta chains originate from one sample sequenced in a study of vaccination and CD4 T cells after COVID-19. Cultured CD4+ T cells had their DNA profiled by the Oncomine TCR Beta short-read assay. Extraction of genomic DNA was performed on cultured CD4+ T cells. TCRdb re-called the PCR reads through MiXCR, storing one row per CDR3 protein. In the table there are about 9,000 distinct CDR3 sequences, 30% to 45% of which are singletons. Their recognized antigens are unknown. Treatment denoted: roughly ten-day PBMC culture with coronavirus spike peptide pools or control peptides (ViraFEST assay). Ahead of the COVID-19 pandemic (2011-2018), the CD4+ T cells of the unexposed donor were collected. The sample taken for sequencing was CD4+ T cells from blood, cultured in vitro. These TCRs come from a human donor in good health.

With regard to this clonotype: At one end the junction does not follow the germline gene, possibly because of a read error. V usage is TRBV15 and J usage is TRBJ1-2; D perhaps matches TRBD1 (5 bases). Germline V gene sequence: CDR1 LNHNV, CDR2 YYDKDF (reference sequence). The CDR3 runs to 15 residues. DNA of the CDR3: TGTGCCACCAGCAGAGCTCCCGGGGCGAACTATGGCCACACCTTC. Its translation: CATSRAPGANYGHTF.

The V and J genes are TRBV5-4 and TRBJ2-5, with D perhaps matching TRBD1 or TRBD2 (5 bases each). CDR1 is SGHNT and CDR2 is YYREEE in the germline V gene (reference sequence). This CDR3 contains 15 residues. The germline V and J ends were trimmed by 1 base and 2 bases, with 12 bases remaining between them. The CDR3 nucleotides read TGTGCCAGCAGCTTGAAGAGGGGAGATCAAGAGACCCAGTACTTC. Amino acids: CASSLKRGDQETQYF.

CDR3 DNA sequence: TGTGCCAGCAGTTTAGCGGGAGCCCTGAACACCGGGGAGCTGTTTTTT. Its protein is CASSLAGALNTGELFF. This chain uses TRBV12-3 or TRBV12-4 with TRBJ2-2, with a weak D call TRBD2 (5 bases). V was clipped by 0 bases and J by 1 base, with 9 bases between them. This CDR3 is 16 amino acids long.

The chain combines TRBV11-2 with TRBJ1-2, with D possibly TRBD1 on 5 matching bases. V was shortened by 5 bases and J by 0 bases, with 13 bases between the two germline ends. Germline loops: CDR1 SGHAT, CDR2 FQNNGV. The length of the CDR3 is 15 residues. The CDR3 nucleotides read TGTGCCAGCAGCGAGGGGTTCTTTGCTAACTATGGCTACACCTTC. This codes for CASSEGFFANYGYTF.

The J gene is TRBJ1-1, the V gene TRBV7-2; 7 bases map to TRBD1. J lost 5 bases, V lost 5 bases, and 8 bases had no gene match. This CDR3 region has 14 residues. Germline values: CDR1 SGHTA, CDR2 FQGNSA. CDR3 residues: CASSPQGRGTEAFF. CDR3 nucleotide sequence: TGTGCCAGCAGCCCACAGGGGCGGGGGACTGAAGCTTTCTTT.

In this sample, this clonotype turned up a few times. The rearrangement links TRBV24-1 to TRBJ2-1; D is ambiguous. Trimming pared 5 bases from V and 1 base from J, leaving 11 bases between. The CDR3 extends over 15 amino acids. The germline gives CDR1 KGHDR, CDR2 SFDVKD. The CDR3 bases are TGTGCCACCAGTGCTTACGACTTATCCTACAATGAGCAGTTCTTC. This gives the protein CATSAYDLSYNEQFF.

This chain joins TRBV7-2 and TRBJ2-7, with 11 bases that match TRBD2. In germline, CDR1 is SGHTA, CDR2 FQGNSA. The CDR3 totals 14 residues. The J segment lost 3 bases and the V segment lost 5 bases, leaving 3 bases of the junction unmatched. As DNA, the CDR3 is TGTGCCAGCAGCGGGACTAGCGGTGGCTACGAGCAGTACTTC. It codes for CASSGTSGGYEQYF. The variable domain in full, with the rest retrieved from reference TRBV7-2 and TRBJ2-7, is GAGVSQSPSNKVTEKGKDVELRCDPISGHTALYWYRQSLGQGLEFLIYFQGNSAPDKSGLPSDRFSAERTGGSVSTLTIQRTQQEDSAVYLCASSGTSGGYEQYFGPGTRLTVT.

This clonotype has more than one count but fewer than ten. The J gene is TRBJ1-5, the V gene TRBV20-1; 10 bases fit TRBD1. Per the germline V gene, CDR1 is DFQATT and CDR2 is SNEGSKA (reference sequence). V was clipped by 1 base and J by 5 bases; unmatched bases: 5. The CDR3 has 15 amino acids. CDR3 in DNA: TGCAGTGCTAGAGCCACCGGGACAGGGGATCAGCCCCAGCATTTT. Protein product: CSARATGTGDQPQHF.

By sample fraction, this clonotype is medium-sized (0.01 to 0.1%). The J gene is TRBJ1-5, the V gene TRBV7-2, with D possibly matching TRBD1 (5 bases). Germline lookup yields CDR1 SGHTA and CDR2 FQGNSA. The CDR3 has 15 amino acids. Between the trimmed V and J ends, which lost 2 bases and 10 bases, there was a span of 18 bases. The CDR3 DNA follows: TGTGCCAGCAGCTTAATCTCAGGGAGAGTCGACCCCCAGCATTTT. This translates into CASSLISGRVDPQHF.

The CDR3 loop is CASTRTGNTGELFF. The CDR3 bases are TGTGCCAGCACCCGGACAGGGAACACCGGGGAGCTGTTTTTT. This chain joins TRBV7-3 and TRBJ2-2, with 7 bases that match TRBD1. Germline CDR1 is SGHTA and CDR2 is FQGTGA. CDR3 size: 14 residues. V shed 7 bases and J 1 base; nucleotides not matched to a gene: 3.